This TCR beta chain was retrieved from a study of T cells after yellow fever vaccination. Study outcomes and limitations: Just a small share of clonotypes turned up in the CD4 compartment as well as the CD8 compartment.

The TCR cDNA carried a universal primer site and UMIs from 5'RACE template switching. TCRdb passed the 5' RACE reads through MiXCR, listing each CDR3 protein once. The sample holds hundreds of thousands of distinct CDR3 sequences; 3% to 4.5% are singletons and the top ten take 23%. The CDR3 contains 16 residues. Germline lookup yields CDR1 PRHDT and CDR2 FYEKMQ (reference sequence). V was trimmed by 5 bases and J by 0 bases, leaving 11 bases between them. Note on this clonotype: The target antigen is unknown.

The receptor's source is a man in his late teens or twenties who received the YFV17D yellow fever vaccine. The sequencing used PBMCs, collected on the day of the yellow fever booster vaccination. The rearrangement uses TRBV13 and TRBJ1-6; a weak D match, TRBD1 (5 bases). The DNA for the CDR3 is TGTGCCAGCAGCGCCGAGGGGAGCTCCTATAATTCACCCCTCCACTTT. Protein: CASSAEGSSYNSPLHF.